Following are 26 T cell receptor beta chains from one sample sequenced in a study of blood T cell repertoires in COVID-19. TCRdb's copy holds only in-frame clones and misses some; the assay was immunoSEQ multiplex PCR. The sample has about 140,000 clones; 84% are singletons. Specimen: peripheral blood. These TCRs come from an elderly woman in a cohort sampled during active or convalescent COVID-19.

The chain links TRBV2 to TRBJ2-7; D is possibly TRBD2 (6 bases). Germline V lookup: CDR1 SNHLY, CDR2 FYNNEI. Trimming cost V 6 bases and J 0 bases, with 12 bases left between them. The CDR3 loop spans 14 amino acids. DNA of the CDR3: TGTGCCAGCAGCCGGGGGTTGGGCTCCTACGAGCAGTACTTC. This sequence encodes CASSRGLGSYEQYF. Combining the CDR3 with reference TRBV2 and TRBJ2-7 gives the whole variable domain EPEVTQTPSHQVTQMGQEVILRCVPISNHLYFYWYRQILGQKVEFLVSFYNNEISEKSEIFDDQFSVERPDGSNFTLKIRSTKLEDSAMYFCASSRGLGSYEQYFGPGTRLTVT.

The V and J genes are TRBV3-1 (or the pseudogene TRBV3-2) and TRBJ1-2; perhaps TRBD1 as D (5 bases). Germline CDR1 is LGHDT and CDR2 is YNNKEL (reference sequence). The V end was cut by 2 bases, the J end by 7 bases, with 14 bases between. The CDR3 is 14 amino acids. The CDR3 DNA reads TGTGCCAGCAGCCAAACATCAGGGCGAAGTGGCTACACCTTC. Protein: CASSQTSGRSGYTF.

The CDR3 DNA follows: TGTGCCAGCAGCCAAGGTTGGAGAACCGGGGAGCTGTTTTTT. Protein product: CASSQGWRTGELFF. The chain uses TRBV14 and TRBJ2-2; no definite D call. The V gene lost 1 base and the J gene lost 5 bases, with 8 bases spanning the gap. Germline V gene sequence: CDR1 SGHDN, CDR2 FVKESK. This CDR3 comprises 14 residues.

The CDR3 protein is CASSFGTSGGNNEQFF. The CDR3 DNA reads TGTGCCAGTAGTTTTGGGACTAGCGGGGGGAATAATGAGCAGTTCTTC. The chain couples TRBV19 to TRBJ2-1; 15 nucleotides agree with TRBD2. V shed 5 bases, J shed 7 bases, and the junction held 6 bases outside the gene matches. Germline loops: CDR1 LNHDA, CDR2 SQIVND (reference sequence). The CDR3 length is 16 residues.

This sequence joins TRBV18 and TRBJ2-2; 9 bases are shared with TRBD1. Unmatched junction bases numbered 6, after V lost 3 bases and J lost 7 bases. Per germline, CDR1 KGHSH and CDR2 LQKENI. The length of the CDR3 is 15 residues. The CDR3 region is CASSPSGTGNGELFF. The DNA of the CDR3 is TGTGCCAGCTCACCCTCCGGGACAGGGAACGGGGAGCTGTTTTTT.

The chain joins TRBV7-2 to TRBJ1-2; D remains unclear. The CDR3 runs 14 residues. V gave up 1 base and J gave up 5 bases, with 11 bases separating them. Germline CDR1 and CDR2: SGHTA and FQGNSA. In DNA form, the CDR3 reads TGTGCCAGCAGCTTAGTGGGAGAATTTTATGGCTACACCTTC. Protein product: CASSLVGEFYGYTF. Full variable domain (outside the CDR3, taken from reference TRBV7-2 and TRBJ1-2): GAGVSQSPSNKVTEKGKDVELRCDPISGHTALYWYRQSLGQGLEFLIYFQGNSAPDKSGLPSDRFSAERTGGSVSTLTIQRTQQEDSAVYLCASSLVGEFYGYTFGSGTRLTVV.

This rearrangement joins TRBV6-6 to TRBJ2-5; 10 bases align to TRBD2. The length of the CDR3 is 14 residues. Germline CDR1 and CDR2: MNHNY and SVGAGI (reference sequence). The J segment lost 3 bases and the V segment lost 6 bases, leaving 4 bases of the junction unmatched. The CDR3 nucleotides are TGTGCCAGCAGACCTGGACTAGCGGAAGAGACCCAGTACTTC. It translates to CASRPGLAEETQYF.

CDR3 sequence (DNA): TGTGCCAGCAGTGGACAGGTATGGAATCAGCCCCAGCATTTT. Amino acid sequence: CASSGQVWNQPQHF. V gene TRBV2 combines with J gene TRBJ1-5, with a possible D match to TRBD1 (6 bases). The germline V gene has CDR1 SNHLY and CDR2 FYNNEI. Trimming took off 4 bases at V and 4 bases at J, with 11 bases between the two ends. CDR3 size: 14 residues.

This clone was observed a single time. This chain joins TRBV6-1 and TRBJ2-7, with 7 bases that match TRBD1. The CDR3 spans 16 residues. V was clipped by 0 bases and J by 4 bases; unmatched bases: 9. The germline V gene encodes CDR1 MNHNS and CDR2 SASEGT. The CDR3 loop is CASSEAQGQRLYEQYV. The CDR3 region has the DNA TGTGCCAGCAGTGAAGCGCAGGGACAGCGACTTTACGAGCAGTACGTC.

This clone is a singleton in its sample. This sequence joins TRBV6-5 and TRBJ1-2; no definite D call. The germline CDR1 and CDR2 sequences are MNHEY and SVGAGI. The CDR3 has 13 amino acids. V was clipped by 6 bases and J by 3 bases, with 11 bases between them. The CDR3: CASSDFRYYGYTF. In DNA form, the CDR3 reads TGTGCCAGCAGCGACTTCCGGTACTATGGCTACACCTTC.

The chain has TRBV5-4 and TRBJ1-1; 9 positions match TRBD1. V dropped 3 bases and J dropped 0; count of bases not matched to a gene: 9. The CDR3 has 17 residues. Germline V gene data show CDR1 as SGHNT and CDR2 as YYREEE (reference sequence). The CDR3 sequence is CASSSGQGWSMNTEAFF. The CDR3 DNA follows: TGTGCCAGCAGCTCAGGACAGGGGTGGTCGATGAACACTGAAGCTTTCTTT.

Only a few counts were recorded for this clone. This chain uses TRBV6-1 with TRBJ1-1; weak D call: TRBD1 (6 bases). The CDR3 length is 13 residues. Trimming stripped 2 bases from V and 4 bases from J, with 8 bases between. Germline CDR1 is MNHNS and CDR2 is SASEGT. The CDR3 DNA reads TGTGCCAGCAGTGAAAACAGGGTCACTGAAGCTTTCTTT. It codes for CASSENRVTEAFF.

V usage is TRBV3-1 (or the pseudogene TRBV3-2) and J usage is TRBJ2-2; TRBD1 matches at 7 bases. CDR3 length equals 16 residues. J gave up 5 bases and V 2 bases, and 8 bases lay outside the gene matches. The germline V gene encodes CDR1 LGHDT and CDR2 YNNKEL (reference sequence). CDR3 sequence: CASSQLGTVTTGELFF. CDR3 in DNA: TGTGCCAGCAGCCAACTAGGGACAGTTACGACCGGGGAGCTGTTTTTT.

On this clone itself: Distinct nucleotide sequences in the sample also encode this CDR3. This chain uses TRBV28 with TRBJ1-2; D is possibly TRBD1 (5 bases). The CDR3 is 13 amino acids. The V gene lost 3 bases and the J gene lost 4 bases, with 9 bases spanning the gap. Germline CDR1 reads MDHEN; CDR2 reads SYDVKM. DNA of the CDR3: TGTGCCAGCAGTTTGGGGCAGGGCTATGGCTACACCTTC. Residues: CASSLGQGYGYTF.

This clone has more than one count but fewer than ten. This rearrangement joins TRBV19 to TRBJ1-1; TRBD1 matches at 9 bases. Germline V CDR1 and CDR2: LNHDA, SQIVND (reference sequence). The CDR3 is 13 residues long. J was trimmed by 5 bases and V by 6 bases; bases with no gene match: 4. The CDR3 DNA reads as TGTGCCAGTAGCGACAGGGGGGGAACTGAAGCTTTCTTT. Amino acid sequence: CASSDRGGTEAFF.

This chain uses TRBV5-4 with TRBJ2-2; perhaps TRBD1 as D (6 bases). From germline, CDR1 is SGHNT and CDR2 YYREEE (reference sequence). V lost 0 bases to trimming and J lost 4 bases, with 10 bases between them. The CDR3 is made up of 15 amino acids. The CDR3 DNA is TGTGCCAGCAGCTTGGTACAGGGTGGCACCGGGGAGCTGTTTTTT. Translating gives CASSLVQGGTGELFF.

The genes are TRBV2 and TRBJ2-4; TRBD1 aligns across 7 bases. The trim removed 4 bases at V and 3 bases at J, leaving 3 bases unmatched. The CDR3 runs to 14 residues. CDR1 SNHLY and CDR2 FYNNEI come from the germline V gene. The CDR3 DNA is TGTGCCAGCAGTGTCCGGACAGGCAAAAACATTCAGTACTTC. This encodes CASSVRTGKNIQYF.

This chain connects TRBV5-4 to TRBJ2-5, with 8 bases aligning to TRBD2. The CDR3 runs to 16 residues. The germline gives CDR1 SGHNT, CDR2 YYREEE (reference sequence). V shed 7 bases, J shed 4 bases, and the junction held 15 bases outside the gene matches. CDR3 DNA sequence: TGTGCCAGCGGATCCCATCACGGGGGGGGCCCAGAGACCCAGTACTTC. It is translated as CASGSHHGGGPETQYF.

CDR3 bases: TGTGCCAGCAGCGCTCAGGGCAATCAGCCCCAGCATTTT. It specifies CASSAQGNQPQHF. This chain links TRBV7-2 with TRBJ1-5; no definite D call. The CDR3 has 13 amino acids. With 5 bases removed from V and 2 bases from J, the gap between germline ends came to 7 bases. Germline V gene data show CDR1 as SGHTA and CDR2 as FQGNSA.

This clone was seen a single time. The chain couples TRBV7-2 to TRBJ1-2, with a weak D call TRBD1 (5 bases). V dropped 3 bases and J dropped 6 bases, with 11 bases sitting between them. Per the germline V gene, CDR1 is SGHTA and CDR2 is FQGNSA. The CDR3 contains 13 residues. For the CDR3, the DNA is TGTGCCAGCAGCTTGTCTGGGGGGGATGGCTACACCTTC. This encodes CASSLSGGDGYTF.

A single count supports this clone. The rearrangement uses TRBV7-8 and TRBJ2-7; 7 positions match TRBD1. Germline-derived CDR1 and CDR2 are SGHVS and FQNEAQ. V shed 5 bases, J shed 0 bases, and the junction held 7 bases outside the gene matches. CDR3 length: 15 amino acids. CDR3 amino acids: CASSPPGQDSYEQYF. CDR3 bases: TGTGCCAGCAGCCCCCCCGGACAGGACTCCTACGAGCAGTACTTC.

The chain employs TRBV6-4 and TRBJ1-1, with no clear D. Trimming took 6 bases from V and 1 from J, leaving 12 bases between them. The germline V gene encodes CDR1 MRHNA and CDR2 SNTAGT. This CDR3 has 14 amino acids. The CDR3 DNA follows: TGTGCCAGCAGGGAGGTAGAGGGGAACACTGAAGCTTTCTTT. This gives the protein CASREVEGNTEAFF.

The chain recombines TRBV7-2 with TRBJ1-1; TRBD1 is a possible D gene (6 bases). Per the germline V gene, CDR1 is SGHTA and CDR2 is FQGNSA. The CDR3 is made up of 15 amino acids. V was shortened by 1 base and J by 1 base, with 10 bases between the two germline ends. This CDR3 is CASSLDPRGNTEAFF. For the CDR3, the DNA is TGTGCCAGCAGCTTAGACCCCAGGGGGAACACTGAAGCTTTCTTT.

The chain carries TRBV14 and TRBJ2-5; 12 bases map to TRBD1. J gave up 5 bases and V 4 bases, and 11 bases lay outside the gene matches. This CDR3 has 17 residues. Germline values: CDR1 SGHDN, CDR2 FVKESK. CDR3 nucleotide sequence: TGTGCCAGCAGCCCGCCCTCCGGGACAGGGGGCTGGGAGACCCAGTACTTC. This translates into CASSPPSGTGGWETQYF.

This chain connects TRBV28 to TRBJ2-1, with 10 bases lining up with TRBD2. This CDR3 spans 15 amino acids. Germline CDR1 and CDR2: MDHEN and SYDVKM. With 8 bases clipped from V and 8 bases from J, the junction kept 12 bases outside the gene matches. This chain's CDR3 is CASYKPGLAIDEQFF. The CDR3 coding sequence is TGTGCCAGCTACAAACCGGGACTAGCGATCGATGAGCAGTTCTTC.

The chain uses TRBV25-1 and TRBJ2-1, with D possibly matching TRBD1 (6 bases). Looked up from germline, CDR1 is MGHDK and CDR2 is SYGVNS. Trimming shortened V by 3 bases and J by 4 bases, and 13 bases separated the two germline ends. CDR3 length: 15 residues. In DNA form, the CDR3 reads TGTGCCAGCAGTGATTGGGGGCCGCGATACAATGAGCAGTTCTTC. Its protein is CASSDWGPRYNEQFF.